One and the same sample provided the 20 T cell receptor beta chains below, sequenced in a study of cytomegalovirus exposure and HLA in healthy donors. With 60 Vbeta and 13 Jbeta primers, the PCR was carried out. Clones were read by immunoSEQ multiplex PCR, and TCRdb kept only the in-frame ones, dropping some. The sample shows approximately 190,000 clones, roughly 80% of them seen only once. The material sequenced was PBMCs. The receptors come from a woman younger than 45 in good health and CMV-seropositive.

This clone came up a few times. At one boundary the junction diverges from the germline segment, which might be a read error. The rearrangement joins TRBV10-3 to TRBJ1-2, with a tentative D call TRBD1 (5 bases). The CDR3 spans 14 residues. The germline V gene encodes CDR1 ENHRY and CDR2 SYGVKD. CDR3 amino acids: CASSYSPGWYGYTF. The CDR3 DNA reads as TGTGCCAGCAGTTACTCGCCAGGGTGGTATGGCTACACCTTC.

This clone was seen a handful of times. The chain joins TRBV4-1 to TRBJ2-5, with D maybe TRBD2 (5 bases). This CDR3 is 15 amino acids long. CDR1 MGHRA and CDR2 YSYEKL come from the germline V gene. V was trimmed by 0 bases and J by 2 bases, leaving 10 bases between them. CDR3 region: CASSQDTRRQETQYF. Written as DNA, the CDR3 is TGCGCCAGCAGCCAAGATACACGGAGGCAAGAGACCCAGTACTTC.

CDR3 nucleotides: TGCGCCAGCAGCTTCAGCGGGCAAGAGACCCAGTACTTC. It is translated as CASSFSGQETQYF. V gene TRBV5-1 combines with J gene TRBJ2-5; D might be TRBD2 (6 bases). Germline CDR1 and CDR2: SGHRS and YFSETQ. V was pared by 2 bases and J by 2 bases, with 7 bases between. The CDR3 contains 13 residues.

This chain joins TRBV7-2 and TRBJ2-5; possibly TRBD1 for D (6 bases). The CDR3 contains 14 residues. Germline V gives CDR1 SGHTA, CDR2 FQGNSA. The V and J ends lost 1 base and 5 bases respectively, with 11 bases between them. This chain's CDR3 is CASSLDRVFETQYF. The DNA for the CDR3 is TGTGCCAGCAGCTTAGACAGGGTTTTTGAGACCCAGTACTTC.

This chain uses TRBV5-1 with TRBJ2-3, with D unresolved. Looked up from germline, CDR1 is SGHRS and CDR2 is YFSETQ. V dropped 4 bases and J dropped 0 bases, with 18 bases sitting between them. The CDR3 is made up of 17 amino acids. CDR3 sequence: CASSPRISLPSTDTQYF. The CDR3, as DNA: TGCGCCAGCAGCCCTAGGATCTCACTACCGAGCACAGATACGCAGTATTTT.

This clone was detected only once. The V call is TRBV29-1, the J call TRBJ1-2; D gene ambiguous. Trimming shortened V by 6 bases and J by 2 bases, and 13 bases separated the two germline ends. The CDR3 is made up of 13 amino acids. Germline lookup yields CDR1 SQVTM and CDR2 ANQGSEA. The CDR3 loop reads CSVRSERNYGYTF. CDR3 nucleotide sequence: TGCAGCGTCCGTTCGGAGCGGAACTATGGCTACACCTTC.

This clone was recorded only once. The chain joins TRBV7-9 to TRBJ1-1; TRBD1 agrees at 9 bases. The junction had 10 bases not matched to a gene; V was cut back by 11 bases and J by 3 bases. The length of the CDR3 is 14 residues. The germline V gene encodes CDR1 SEHNR and CDR2 FQNEAQ (reference sequence). CDR3 sequence (DNA): TGTGCCGGGACAGGGATTTTGTCGTACACTGAAGCTTTCTTT. Translating it yields CAGTGILSYTEAFF.

The rearrangement joins TRBV19 to TRBJ1-1; tentatively, D is TRBD1 (6 bases). The CDR3 runs 14 residues. The V end lost 0 bases, the J end lost 5 bases, and 10 bases lay between the germline ends. The germline V gene encodes CDR1 LNHDA and CDR2 SQIVND (reference sequence). CDR3 protein: CASSIDRGGTEAFF. The CDR3 DNA reads as TGTGCCAGTAGTATAGACAGGGGAGGGACTGAAGCTTTCTTT.

The chain's CDR3 is CASSVVGNGGTQYF. DNA for the CDR3: TGTGCCAGCAGCGTAGTGGGGAACGGGGGTACGCAGTATTTT. V usage is TRBV9 and J usage is TRBJ2-3, with TRBD2 as a possible D gene (6 bases). This CDR3 comprises 14 residues. Trimming removed 0 bases at V and 8 bases at J, with 13 bases between. From germline, CDR1 is SGDLS and CDR2 YYNGEE. Complete variable domain (other parts from reference TRBV9 and TRBJ2-3): DSGVTQTPKHLITATGQRVTLRCSPRSGDLSVYWYQQSLDQGLQFLIQYYNGEERAKGNILERFSAQQFPDLHSELNLSSLELGDSALYFCASSVVGNGGTQYFGPGTRLTVL.

The chain has TRBV5-1 and TRBJ2-5, with a tentative D call TRBD2 (5 bases). Trimming shortened V by 4 bases and J by 9 bases, and 13 bases separated the two germline ends. Germline V CDR1 and CDR2: SGHRS, YFSETQ. The CDR3 totals 12 residues. The CDR3, as DNA: TGCGCCAGCAGCGAGGGAGCCCAGGCCCAGTACTTC. Translating gives CASSEGAQAQYF.

The V and J genes are TRBV29-1 and TRBJ2-1; TRBD2 agrees at 7 bases. This CDR3 has 13 residues. Germline V gene sequence: CDR1 SQVTM, CDR2 ANQGSEA. Losses at the gene ends were 8 bases for V and 0 bases for J; bases not matched to a gene: 4. The CDR3 DNA follows: TGCAGCTTTTGCGGGAGCTCCTACAATGAGCAGTTCTTC. Its translation is CSFCGSSYNEQFF.

The chain employs TRBV30 and TRBJ1-5, with D perhaps TRBD1 (5 bases). The V end lost 2 bases, the J end lost 4 bases, and 9 bases lay between the germline ends. Germline values: CDR1 GTSNPN, CDR2 SVGIG (reference sequence). CDR3 length: 13 amino acids. CDR3 coding DNA: TGTGCCTGGAGTCGGGACTTTAATCAGCCCCAGCATTTT. Its translation is CAWSRDFNQPQHF.

The gene calls are TRBV5-1 and TRBJ2-2, with 9 bases identical to TRBD1. The CDR3 is 14 residues long. V was pared by 4 bases and J by 5 bases, with 3 bases of the junction left unmatched. Germline CDR1 is SGHRS and CDR2 is YFSETQ. DNA of the CDR3: TGCGCCAGCAGCCGGACAGGGGATACCGGGGAGCTGTTTTTT. Its protein product is CASSRTGDTGELFF.

CDR3 bases: TGTGCCAGCAGCGACCAGGGCAACTATGGCTACACCTTC. Translation: CASSDQGNYGYTF. This sequence joins TRBV2 and TRBJ1-2, with D maybe TRBD1 (5 bases). Germline CDR1 and CDR2: SNHLY and FYNNEI. The CDR3 consists of 13 residues. V gave up 6 bases and J gave up 2 bases, with 10 bases separating them.

V and J are TRBV9 and TRBJ2-2, with 9 positions matching TRBD1. Germline V gene sequence: CDR1 SGDLS, CDR2 YYNGEE. CDR3 length equals 17 residues. J lost 4 bases, V lost 2 bases, and 9 bases had no gene match. The CDR3 loop reads CASSVGGQGRTTGELFF. Written as DNA, the CDR3 is TGTGCCAGCAGCGTGGGTGGACAGGGGAGGACCACCGGGGAGCTGTTTTTT.

This sequence joins TRBV14 and TRBJ2-3; 9 bases are shared with TRBD2. This CDR3 comprises 15 residues. Trimming at V came to 4 bases and at J to 5 bases, leaving 7 bases not matched to a gene. CDR1 is SGHDN and CDR2 is FVKESK in the germline V gene. The CDR3 reads CASSPRGGFKDTQYF. CDR3 nucleotide sequence: TGTGCCAGCAGCCCGCGGGGGGGCTTTAAAGATACGCAGTATTTT. Looking up the rest from reference TRBV14 and TRBJ2-3 gives the full variable domain: EAGVTQFPSHSVIEKGQTVTLRCDPISGHDNLYWYRRVMGKEIKFLLHFVKESKQDESGMPNNRFLAERTGGTYSTLKVQPAELEDSGVYFCASSPRGGFKDTQYFGPGTRLTVL.

This clone was counted between two and nine times. The V gene is TRBV6-5, the J gene TRBJ1-4; D is perhaps TRBD1 (5 bases). Germline loops: CDR1 MNHEY, CDR2 SVGAGI. Trimming pared 6 bases from V and 5 bases from J, leaving 16 bases between. The CDR3 loop spans 15 amino acids. The CDR3 coding sequence is TGTGCCAGCAGCCCTAGGCGCAGGGTAAATGAAAAACTGTTTTTT. Protein: CASSPRRRVNEKLFF.

The rearrangement uses TRBV6-5 and TRBJ2-2; possibly TRBD1 for D (6 bases). Germline CDR1 and CDR2: MNHEY and SVGAGI. Trimming pared 6 bases from V and 7 bases from J, leaving 15 bases between. CDR3 size: 14 residues. In DNA, the CDR3 is TGTGCCAGCAGGTCAACAGGGTCGGGCGGGGAGCTGTTTTTT. Its protein product is CASRSTGSGGELFF.

This CDR3 is CASTGSSYEQYF. The CDR3 region has the DNA TGCGCCAGCACAGGGTCTTCCTACGAGCAGTACTTC. The V gene is TRBV5-1, the J gene TRBJ2-7; weak D call: TRBD1 (5 bases). V was trimmed by 6 bases and J by 1 base, leaving 8 bases between them. The CDR3 runs to 12 residues. CDR1 SGHRS and CDR2 YFSETQ come from the germline V gene. Supplemented by reference TRBV5-1 and TRBJ2-7, the full variable domain reads KAGVTQTPRYLIKTRGQQVTLSCSPISGHRSVSWYQQTPGQGLQFLFEYFSETQRNKGNFPGRFSGRQFSNSRSEMNVSTLELGDSALYLCASTGSSYEQYFGPGTRLTVT.

This clone was detected a few times. The genes are TRBV6-6 and TRBJ1-5, with D perhaps TRBD1 (5 bases). Trimming removed 4 bases from V and 5 bases from J, with 12 bases in between. CDR1 is MNHNY, CDR2 SVGAGI, per germline (reference sequence). CDR3 length: 14 residues. The CDR3 loop is CASSSARGDQPQHF. CDR3 DNA: TGTGCCAGCAGTTCCGCGCGGGGGGATCAGCCCCAGCATTTT.